This T cell receptor (beta chain) comes out of a study of post-analysis software for immune sequencing data. Overall study: Relapsing-remitting, secondary progressive and progressive-relapsing forms made up the multiple sclerosis disease courses.

The library was made from cDNA and included unique molecular identifiers. Via MiXCR, TCRdb re-called the PCR reads, giving one row per CDR3 protein. The sample includes about 620,000 distinct CDR3 sequences, about 44% of them seen just once. The sample comprised blood. This clonotype originated in a girl between 5 and 17 years old with multiple sclerosis.

CDR3: CATSDETNSPLHF. CDR3 nucleotides: TGTGCCACCAGTGATGAGACTAATTCACCCCTCCACTTT. The chain is built from TRBV24-1 and TRBJ1-6; no firm D call. CDR1 is KGHDR, CDR2 SFDVKD, per germline. Trimming pared 3 bases from V and 6 bases from J, leaving 5 bases between. This CDR3 spans 13 amino acids.